This entry describes one TCR beta chain. What it binds is unknown. In TCRdb, the 5' RACE reads were re-called with MiXCR into one record per CDR3 protein. The sample has some 340,000 distinct CDR3 sequences, about 10% seen once. These data originate in a study of T cells after yellow fever vaccination. Study overall: SMART-Seq v4 Ultra Low Input served to prepare low-cell-number fractions. Whole-study findings and limits: Some clonotypes were seen in both the CD4 and the CD8 compartments. These made up a small share and likely arose from convergent recombination. Bulk-population clonotypes that are abundant could appear as contaminants in FACS-sorted repertoires.

Germline CDR1 is SGHAT and CDR2 is FQNNGV. V was cut by 5 bases and J by 9 bases, with 16 bases left in between. This CDR3 is built from 13 residues. Here the sequenced sample was CD4+ T cells sorted from PBMCs, taken 45 days after the yellow fever booster vaccination. The chain links TRBV11-2 to TRBJ1-2; D remains unclear. The clonotype was recovered from a young man who received the YFV17D yellow fever vaccine. CDR3 DNA: TGTGCCAGCAGCACCGAGGCGACTAGTCGCTACACCTTC. This sequence encodes CASSTEATSRYTF.